This T cell receptor beta chain was documented in a study of T cell repertoires in cytomegalovirus infection. Whole-study context: Selection of CMV epitopes for the study included recently identified HLA-C-restricted and well-studied HLA-B-restricted ones. Indications of both CMV infection and matching HLA type were provided by public TCR beta signatures. The study's findings and limits: The study found HLA-C-restricted CMV-specific TCR beta clonotypes dominating the ex vivo response. Using cumulative public TCR beta family frequency, the authors identified those who carried CMV together with the relevant HLA.

Germline loops: CDR1 MDHEN, CDR2 SYDVKM. The CDR3 consists of 14 residues. The V gene lost 6 bases and the J gene lost 7 bases, with 16 bases spanning the gap. TCRdb recomputed calls from the reads with MiXCR, one row per CDR3 protein. The sample includes 450,000 to 600,000 distinct CDR3 sequences, about two fifths of them seen just once. For this clonotype: Its antigen is not known.

This TCR was sampled from a human donor in good health (CMV status not recorded). Some clones in this sample may be carry-over from other donors' samples. The sequenced sample was cultured PBMCs, obtained from culture after CMV antigen stimulation. The chain carries TRBV28 and TRBJ1-3; a weak D match, TRBD1 (5 bases). CDR3 sequence: CASRPGGLRNTIYF. The CDR3 bases are TGTGCCAGCAGACCCGGGGGTCTTCGTAACACCATATATTTT.